Each of the 8 T cell receptor beta chains below was sequenced from the same sample in a study of OX40 agonist ivuxolimab in advanced cancers. Profiled with immunoSEQ multiplex PCR; TCRdb holds only in-frame clones, not every one. This sample yields around 38,000 clones, of which 92% are seen a single time; roughly 9% belongs to the top ten. Here the sequenced sample was CD4+ or CD8+ T cells sorted from blood, taken in a trial of the OX40 agonist ivuxolimab. All receptors derive from an adult with an advanced solid tumor such as melanoma, head and neck, liver or kidney cancer.

This chain connects TRBV27 to TRBJ2-5; perhaps TRBD2 as D (5 bases). The J call may be wrong; the DNA end is better matched by TRBJ2-7. Looked up from germline, CDR1 is MNHEY and CDR2 is SMNVEV (reference sequence). The CDR3 loop spans 14 amino acids. The DNA of the CDR3 is TGTGCCAGCAGCCCCCTAGTGGCGGGCGGCGAGCAGTACTTC. It encodes CASSPLVAGGEQYF.

This chain joins TRBV9 and TRBJ2-2; D gene uncertain. V lost 4 bases and J 0 bases, leaving 4 bases between the germline ends. The CDR3 sequence is 13 residues long. CDR1 and CDR2 (germline): SGDLS, YYNGEE. The CDR3 region is CASSSANTGELFF. For the CDR3, the DNA is TGTGCCAGCAGCTCCGCGAACACCGGGGAGCTGTTTTTT. Full variable domain (outside the CDR3, taken from reference TRBV9 and TRBJ2-2): DSGVTQTPKHLITATGQRVTLRCSPRSGDLSVYWYQQSLDQGLQFLIQYYNGEERAKGNILERFSAQQFPDLHSELNLSSLELGDSALYFCASSSANTGELFFGEGSRLTVL.

V is TRBV7-8 and J is TRBJ2-7, with TRBD2 matching over 12 bases. The V gene's germline CDR1 is SGHVS and CDR2 FQNEAQ. The CDR3 totals 16 residues. The J segment lost 3 bases and the V segment lost 1 base, leaving 4 bases of the junction unmatched. CDR3 DNA: TGTGCCAGCAGCTTAGGGGCTAGCGGGAGGGTCTACGAGCAGTACTTC. Its protein is CASSLGASGRVYEQYF.

V usage is TRBV9 and J usage is TRBJ2-1, with D perhaps given as TRBD1 or TRBD2 (5 bases each). V lost 0 bases and J lost 2, with 12 bases in between. Looked up from germline, CDR1 is SGDLS and CDR2 is YYNGEE. CDR3 size: 16 residues. In DNA, the CDR3 is TGTGCCAGCAGCGTAGGGGGGAGCGGACCCTACAATGAGCAGTTCTTC. It encodes CASSVGGSGPYNEQFF.

The gene calls are TRBV27 and TRBJ2-7, with 8 bases lining up with TRBD2. The germline CDR1 and CDR2 sequences are MNHEY and SMNVEV (reference sequence). The CDR3 consists of 15 residues. After removal of 2 bases from V and 5 bases from J, the junction contained 8 bases not matched to a gene. CDR3 DNA sequence: TGTGCCAGCAGTTTAGGGACTAGTGTGTATGACGAGCAGTACTTC. It specifies CASSLGTSVYDEQYF.

CDR3 loop: CASRKGTVYEQYF. In DNA form, the CDR3 reads TGTGCCAGCAGAAAAGGGACAGTCTACGAGCAGTACTTC. This chain links TRBV6-1 with TRBJ2-7, with 7 bases that match TRBD1. There are 13 residues in the CDR3. Germline V gene lookup returns CDR1 MNHNS and CDR2 SASEGT. V lost 6 bases and J lost 3; bases outside the gene matches: 5.

This clone was detected only once. The CDR3 DNA sequence: TGTGCCAGCAGTTCCATCGGGAGGGAGCAGTACTTC. The encoded protein is CASSSIGREQYF. The V and J genes are TRBV27 and TRBJ2-7; the match to TRBD2 covers 7 bases. The V segment lost 4 bases and the J segment 7 bases; nucleotides outside the gene matches: 4. CDR1 is MNHEY and CDR2 is SMNVEV in the germline V gene (reference sequence). This CDR3 is built from 12 residues.

The chain joins TRBV6-1 to TRBJ1-4; TRBD1 matches at 8 bases. Germline-derived CDR1 and CDR2 are MNHNS and SASEGT. Trimming cost V 6 bases and J 6 bases; bases outside gene matches: 3. CDR3 length: 13 residues. This chain's CDR3 is CASRDRVYEKLFF. CDR3 nucleotides: TGTGCCAGCAGGGACAGGGTTTATGAAAAACTGTTTTTT.